This T cell receptor (beta chain) emerged from a study of T cells in Graves' hyperthyroidism and ophthalmopathy. This CDR3 region has 16 residues. CDR1 and CDR2 (germline): SGDLS, YYNGEE. V lost 1 base to trimming and J lost 2 bases; unmatched junction nucleotides: 7. Only a few counts were recorded for this clonotype. Individuals with ophthalmopathy presented a Clinical Activity Score of at least 3, a NOSPECS grade of at least 4 and a duration under 3 months. Any patient presenting with uncontrolled infection, other autoimmune disease, pregnancy or lactation was left out. Amplification yielded TCR beta CDR3 regions, with RNA transcripts as the source. Initially, a first-round RT-PCR of the TCR CDR3 employed the HTBI primer set. Each CDR3 protein gets one entry after TCRdb re-called the multiplex PCR reads with MiXCR. The data contain some 580,000 distinct CDR3 sequences, about a sixth of them singletons.

The sample consisted of blood. This TCR was sampled from a woman between 40 and 50 years old with Graves' ophthalmopathy. The rearrangement links TRBV9 to TRBJ2-3, with 7 positions matching TRBD1. The CDR3 sequence is CASSVFGTEATDTQYF. As DNA, the CDR3 is TGTGCCAGCAGCGTATTTGGGACAGAGGCCACAGATACGCAGTATTTT.